Presented here are 20 T cell receptor beta chains from one specimen sequenced in a study of tumor-infiltrating lymphocytes in localized non-small cell lung cancer. Clones were sequenced by immunoSEQ multiplex PCR, and TCRdb holds only the in-frame ones, with some missing. The sample includes 12,000 to 15,000 clones, approximately 73% of them seen just once. Sample: uninvolved lung tissue not adjacent to the tumor. The receptors come from a human donor with non-small cell lung cancer.

The V gene is TRBV5-1, the J gene TRBJ2-3; weak D call: TRBD2 (5 bases). This CDR3 region has 12 residues. Looked up from germline, CDR1 is SGHRS and CDR2 is YFSETQ. Deletions cut 4 bases from V and 4 bases from J, with 7 bases between. CDR3 nucleotide sequence: TGCGCCAGCAGCGCGGACTCAGATACGCAGTATTTT. It encodes CASSADSDTQYF. Filled out from reference TRBV5-1 and TRBJ2-3, the complete variable domain reads KAGVTQTPRYLIKTRGQQVTLSCSPISGHRSVSWYQQTPGQGLQFLFEYFSETQRNKGNFPGRFSGRQFSNSRSEMNVSTLELGDSALYLCASSADSDTQYFGPGTRLTVL.

J is TRBJ2-1 and V is TRBV5-1, with 9 bases identical to TRBD1. V trimming: 0 bases; J trimming: 9 bases; junction bases outside the gene matches: 10. CDR1 SGHRS and CDR2 YFSETQ come from the germline V gene. CDR3 length equals 16 residues. The CDR3 nucleotides are TGCGCCAGCAGCTTGGTATCTGGACAGGGGAGCGGTGAGCAGTTCTTC. Its protein is CASSLVSGQGSGEQFF.

CDR3 residues: CASSPTENYGYTF. The CDR3 nucleotides are TGTGCCAGCAGTCCCACAGAAAACTATGGCTACACCTTC. The V call is TRBV7-8, the J call TRBJ1-2, with D uncertain. Germline V gene lookup returns CDR1 SGHVS and CDR2 FQNEAQ. Between the trimmed V and J ends, which lost 6 bases and 2 bases, there was a span of 10 bases. The CDR3 is 13 residues long.

The gene calls are TRBV28 and TRBJ1-2; D unclear. The V gene lost 3 bases and the J gene lost 7 bases, with 6 bases spanning the gap. The CDR3 runs to 11 residues. Germline V lookup: CDR1 MDHEN, CDR2 SYDVKM. This CDR3 is CASSFWGGYTF. The CDR3, as DNA: TGTGCCAGCAGTTTCTGGGGTGGCTACACCTTC.

The V call is TRBV4-3, the J call TRBJ2-7; 7 nucleotides line up with TRBD1. V trimming: 1 base; J trimming: 4 bases; junction bases outside the gene matches: 10. The CDR3 is 16 amino acids. Germline V lookup: CDR1 LGHNA, CDR2 YSLEER. The CDR3 DNA reads as TGCGCCAGCAGCCAAGGCGATCCCGGGACAGTATACGAGCAGTACTTC. Its protein product is CASSQGDPGTVYEQYF.

The genes are TRBV10-3 and TRBJ2-2; 7 bases agree with TRBD1. This CDR3 comprises 14 residues. Germline V lookup: CDR1 ENHRY, CDR2 SYGVKD. The V gene end was trimmed by 10 bases and the J gene end by 0 bases; junction bases not matched to a gene: 5. The CDR3 DNA reads TGTGCCAACCGGGACAGCGCGAACACCGGGGAGCTGTTTTTT. This sequence encodes CANRDSANTGELFF.

This clone was observed a handful of times. This chain joins TRBV5-6 and TRBJ2-7, with D hard to call. Trimming pared 4 bases from V and 0 bases from J, leaving 14 bases between. Germline CDR1 reads SGHDT; CDR2 reads YYEEEE. The CDR3 totals 15 residues. The CDR3, as DNA: TGTGCCAGCAGCCTACCGGGCCGCAGCTCCTACGAGCAGTACTTC. Translated: CASSLPGRSSYEQYF.

The chain has TRBV25-1 and TRBJ2-3, with no clear D. Trimming left V 3 bases short and J 2 bases short, with 6 bases between. The CDR3 runs to 13 residues. CDR1 and CDR2 (germline): MGHDK, SYGVNS. This chain's CDR3 is CASSERYTDTQYF. In DNA, the CDR3 is TGTGCCAGCAGTGAGCGGTACACAGATACGCAGTATTTT.

The chain joins TRBV5-1 to TRBJ1-4; TRBD1 aligns across 9 bases. CDR3 length: 14 amino acids. Germline V gene lookup returns CDR1 SGHRS and CDR2 YFSETQ. The V and J ends lost 5 bases and 7 bases, in that order; junction bases with no gene match: 6. The CDR3 DNA is TGCGCCAGCAGAACACAGGGGGCTAGTGAAAAACTGTTTTTT. It specifies CASRTQGASEKLFF. The full variable domain, with the rest looked up from reference TRBV5-1 and TRBJ1-4, is KAGVTQTPRYLIKTRGQQVTLSCSPISGHRSVSWYQQTPGQGLQFLFEYFSETQRNKGNFPGRFSGRQFSNSRSEMNVSTLELGDSALYLCASRTQGASEKLFFGSGTQLSVL.

The chain employs TRBV28 and TRBJ2-6, with TRBD1 matching over 10 bases. The trim removed 6 bases at V and 2 bases at J, leaving 4 bases unmatched. The CDR3 is made up of 16 amino acids. CDR1 is MDHEN, CDR2 SYDVKM, per germline. The chain's CDR3 is CASSLTGGAGANVLTF. In DNA, the CDR3 is TGTGCCAGCAGCTTGACAGGGGGCGCTGGGGCCAACGTCCTGACTTTC.

The genes are TRBV11-1 and TRBJ1-1; D gene uncertain. The CDR3 length is 16 residues. Trimming pared 1 base from V and 0 bases from J, leaving 12 bases between. CDR1 is SGHAT and CDR2 is FQDESV in the germline V gene (reference sequence). Here the CDR3 reads CASSLEGNLMNTEAFF. Written as DNA, the CDR3 is TGTGCCAGCAGCTTAGAGGGAAACCTCATGAACACTGAAGCTTTCTTT. Supplemented by reference TRBV11-1 and TRBJ1-1, the full variable domain reads EAEVAQSPRYKITEKSQAVAFWCDPISGHATLYWYRQILGQGPELLVQFQDESVVDDSQLPKDRFSAERLKGVDSTLKIQPAELGDSAMYLCASSLEGNLMNTEAFFGQGTRLTVV.

This clone was seen a handful of times. The rearrangement links TRBV9 to TRBJ2-6; 8 bases line up with TRBD2. This CDR3 is 17 amino acids long. CDR1 SGDLS and CDR2 YYNGEE come from the germline V gene. The CDR3 is CASGGAQGMDWANVLTF. The CDR3 nucleotides are TGTGCTTCCGGGGGGGCCCAGGGAATGGACTGGGCCAACGTCCTGACTTTC.

Written as DNA, the CDR3 is TGTGCCAGCAGCTTGGTGACTAGCTGGGGCCCCTACGAGCAGTACGTC. Translation gives CASSLVTSWGPYEQYV. This chain connects TRBV7-2 to TRBJ2-7, with 7 bases lining up with TRBD2. The germline gives CDR1 SGHTA, CDR2 FQGNSA. The V segment lost 3 bases and the J segment 2 bases; nucleotides outside the gene matches: 10. There are 16 residues in the CDR3.

The chain carries TRBV5-6 and TRBJ1-2; D is ambiguous. This CDR3 region has 14 residues. CDR1 and CDR2 from the germline V gene are SGHDT and YYEEEE. V dropped 1 base and J dropped 6 bases, with 13 bases sitting between them. The CDR3 DNA sequence: TGTGCCAGCAGCTTGTGGGAAGGGATGGATGGCTACACCTTC. Translation: CASSLWEGMDGYTF.

A few counts support this clone. The chain employs TRBV28 and TRBJ1-2; 9 positions match TRBD1. Unmatched junction bases numbered 16, after V lost 6 bases and J lost 8 bases. The CDR3 has 16 amino acids. Germline values: CDR1 MDHEN, CDR2 SYDVKM. CDR3 region: CASSVRTGVGYGGYTF. In DNA form, the CDR3 reads TGTGCCAGCAGCGTGAGGACAGGGGTGGGATATGGAGGCTACACCTTC.

This clone turned up a few times. The rearrangement uses TRBV7-2 and TRBJ1-3, with TRBD1 as a possible D gene (5 bases). V dropped 5 bases and J dropped 3 bases, with 11 bases sitting between them. CDR3 length: 14 residues. Germline CDR1 reads SGHTA; CDR2 reads FQGNSA. CDR3 in DNA: TGTGCCAGCAGCCCCGATGGGGGTGGAAACACCATATATTTT. Translated: CASSPDGGGNTIYF.

The chain joins TRBV2 to TRBJ1-1; the D gene is possibly TRBD1 (5 bases). Trimming stripped 1 base from V and 5 bases from J, with 8 bases between. The germline V gene has CDR1 SNHLY and CDR2 FYNNEI. The CDR3 runs to 13 residues. The CDR3 spells CASSEGAGTEAFF. The CDR3 DNA sequence: TGTGCCAGCAGTGAAGGGGCAGGGACTGAAGCTTTCTTT.

The chain joins TRBV9 to TRBJ2-3, with TRBD2 matching 8 bases. V lost 1 base and J lost 2; bases outside the gene matches: 3. The germline V gene encodes CDR1 SGDLS and CDR2 YYNGEE. The CDR3 sequence is 15 residues long. The CDR3 DNA sequence: TGTGCCAGCAGCGTATACGGGAGGGTCACAGATACGCAGTATTTT. Translated: CASSVYGRVTDTQYF.

The chain recombines TRBV5-6 with TRBJ2-7; D assignment may be TRBD1 or TRBD2 (5 bases each). The CDR3 spans 14 residues. Trimming removed 0 bases at V and 6 bases at J, with 13 bases between. The V gene's germline CDR1 is SGHDT and CDR2 YYEEEE. CDR3: CASSLAAGRREQYF. In DNA, the CDR3 is TGTGCCAGCAGCTTGGCGGCAGGGAGACGCGAGCAGTACTTC.

V gene TRBV7-2 combines with J gene TRBJ1-2, with unresolved D. The CDR3 is 13 residues long. Germline V CDR1 and CDR2: SGHTA, FQGNSA. V was pared by 3 bases and J by 3 bases, with 8 bases between. CDR3 in amino acids: CASSLAPDYGYTF. Here the CDR3 DNA reads TGTGCCAGCAGCTTGGCTCCAGACTATGGCTACACCTTC.